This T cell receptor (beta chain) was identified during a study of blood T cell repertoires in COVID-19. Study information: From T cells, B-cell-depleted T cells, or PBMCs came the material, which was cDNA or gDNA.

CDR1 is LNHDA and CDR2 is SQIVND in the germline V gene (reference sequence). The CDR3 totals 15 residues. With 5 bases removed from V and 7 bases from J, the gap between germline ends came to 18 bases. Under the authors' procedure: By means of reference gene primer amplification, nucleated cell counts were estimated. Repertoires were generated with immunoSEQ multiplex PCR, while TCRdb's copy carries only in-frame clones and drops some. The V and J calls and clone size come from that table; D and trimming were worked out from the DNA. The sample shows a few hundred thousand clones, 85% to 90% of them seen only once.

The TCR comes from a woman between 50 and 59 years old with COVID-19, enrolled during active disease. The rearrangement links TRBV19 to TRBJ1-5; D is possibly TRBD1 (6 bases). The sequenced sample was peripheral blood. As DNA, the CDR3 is TGTGCCAGTAGTTTGGGGGGGCGAGTTTTGCAGCCCCAGCATTTT. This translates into CASSLGGRVLQPQHF. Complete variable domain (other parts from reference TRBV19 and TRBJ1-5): DGGITQSPKYLFRKEGQNVTLSCEQNLNHDAMYWYRQDPGQGLRLIYYSQIVNDFQKGDIAEGYSVSREKKESFPLTVTSAQKNPTAFYLCASSLGGRVLQPQHFGDGTRLSIL.